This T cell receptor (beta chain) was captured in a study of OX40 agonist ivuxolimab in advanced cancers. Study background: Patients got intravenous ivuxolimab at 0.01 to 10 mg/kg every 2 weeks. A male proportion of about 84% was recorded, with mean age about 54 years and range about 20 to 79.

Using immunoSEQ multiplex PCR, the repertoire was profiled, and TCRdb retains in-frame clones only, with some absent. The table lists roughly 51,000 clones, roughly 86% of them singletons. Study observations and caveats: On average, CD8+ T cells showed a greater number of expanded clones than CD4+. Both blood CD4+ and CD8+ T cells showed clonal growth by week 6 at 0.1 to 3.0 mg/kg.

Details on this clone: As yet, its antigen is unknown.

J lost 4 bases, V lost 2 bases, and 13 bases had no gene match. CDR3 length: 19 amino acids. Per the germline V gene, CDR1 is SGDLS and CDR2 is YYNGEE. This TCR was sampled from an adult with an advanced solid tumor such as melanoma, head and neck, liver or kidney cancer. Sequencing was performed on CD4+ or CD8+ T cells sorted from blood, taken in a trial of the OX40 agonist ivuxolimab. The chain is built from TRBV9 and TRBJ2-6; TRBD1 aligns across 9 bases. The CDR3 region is CASSVPGQGTAAGANVLTF. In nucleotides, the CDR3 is TGTGCCAGCAGCGTCCCGGGACAGGGAACTGCTGCCGGGGCCAACGTCCTGACTTTC.